This TCR beta chain originates from a study of CXCR3-negative and CXCR3-positive naive CD8 T cells. Study in general: The total count of TRB reads reached around 130 million, and each library contributed about 1.5 +/- 0.3 million.

UMI-labeled 5' RACE TRB cDNA libraries were prepared from the cells. TCRdb re-called the 5' RACE reads, yielding one record per CDR3 amino acid sequence without DNA. The sample has 110,000 or so distinct CDR3 sequences. Study-wide points: Whereas both naive subsets had comparably high diversity, memory CD8+ cells had much lower diversity. Greater hydrophobicity was found in TRB CDR3s of CXCR3-positive naive cells than of CXCR3-negative naive cells. With respect to TRBV-TRBJ usage, naive CXCR3-negative and CXCR3-positive cells were similar; memory differed.

A CD45RO-CCR7+CD27+CD95- profile was what naive CD8+ T cells displayed. This CDR3 region has 14 residues. Germline values: CDR1 SGDLS, CDR2 YYNGEE. In the case of this clonotype: Its antigen is as yet unknown.

The source of this sequence is a human donor in good health. Some clones in this sample may be carry-over from other donors' samples. The gene calls are TRBV9 and TRBJ2-7. The sample taken for sequencing was naive CXCR3+ CD8+ T cells from blood. Stated subset: CD45RO-CCR7+CD27+CD95- naive CD8+ T cells expressing CXCR3 (TNR3+). The CDR3 is CASSVATGSYEQYF.